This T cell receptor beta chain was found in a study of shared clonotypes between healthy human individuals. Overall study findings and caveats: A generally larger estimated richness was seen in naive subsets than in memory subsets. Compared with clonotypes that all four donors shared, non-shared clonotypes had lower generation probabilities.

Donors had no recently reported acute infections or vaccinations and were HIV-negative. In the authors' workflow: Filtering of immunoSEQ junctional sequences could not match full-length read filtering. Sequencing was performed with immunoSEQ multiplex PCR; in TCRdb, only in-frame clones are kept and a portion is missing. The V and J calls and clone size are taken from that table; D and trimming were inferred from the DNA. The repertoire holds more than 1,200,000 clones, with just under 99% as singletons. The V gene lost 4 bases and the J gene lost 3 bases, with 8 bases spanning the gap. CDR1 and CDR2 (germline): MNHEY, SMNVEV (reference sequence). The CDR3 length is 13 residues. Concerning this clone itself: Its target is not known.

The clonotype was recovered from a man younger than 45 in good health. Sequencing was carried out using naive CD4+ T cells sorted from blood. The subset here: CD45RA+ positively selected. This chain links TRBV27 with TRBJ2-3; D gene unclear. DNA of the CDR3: TGTGCCAGCAGTTCCGGAAGTACAGATACGCAGTATTTT. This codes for CASSSGSTDTQYF.